This entry lists 27 T cell receptor beta chains sequenced from one sample in a study of CD8 T cells in Susac syndrome. Random hexamers served to reverse transcribe roughly 0.45 to 1 ug RNA. A single record per CDR3 protein comes from TCRdb applying MiXCR to the immunoSEQ multiplex PCR reads. The sample has under 200,000 distinct CDR3 sequences; around 94% are singletons. The sequenced sample consisted of CD4+ T cells from PBMCs. The receptors derive from a human donor with Susac syndrome.

This rearrangement joins TRBV19 to TRBJ2-5; 7 bases fit TRBD1. CDR3 length equals 13 residues. CDR1 and CDR2 from the germline V gene are LNHDA and SQIVND (reference sequence). V shed 8 bases, J shed 2 bases, and the junction held 5 bases outside the gene matches. The CDR3 nucleotides read TGTGCCAGTCGCGACAGGGTTCAAGAGACCCAGTACTTC. As protein: CASRDRVQETQYF.

The chain carries TRBV14 and TRBJ1-6; weak D call: TRBD1 (5 bases). Germline V gene data show CDR1 as SGHDN and CDR2 as FVKESK. The CDR3 has 15 amino acids. Trimming took 2 bases from V and 6 from J, leaving 11 bases between them. The CDR3 bases are TGTGCCAGCAGCCAAAACGTGGGACTTAATTCACCCCTCCACTTT. It translates to CASSQNVGLNSPLHF. Using reference TRBV14 and TRBJ1-6 for the parts outside the CDR3, the full variable domain is EAGVTQFPSHSVIEKGQTVTLRCDPISGHDNLYWYRRVMGKEIKFLLHFVKESKQDESGMPNNRFLAERTGGTYSTLKVQPAELEDSGVYFCASSQNVGLNSPLHFGNGTRLTVT.

V is TRBV29-1 and J is TRBJ1-1; 9 nucleotides align to TRBD1. V trimming: 7 bases; J trimming: 5 bases; junction bases outside the gene matches: 8. The CDR3 runs to 13 residues. CDR1 and CDR2 from the germline V gene are SQVTM and ANQGSEA. The CDR3 DNA sequence: TGCAGCGCCGTGGGACAGGGTAATACTGAAGCTTTCTTT. This codes for CSAVGQGNTEAFF.

The chain couples TRBV20-1 to TRBJ1-5; D is undetermined. Germline-derived CDR1 and CDR2 are DFQATT and SNEGSKA (reference sequence). The CDR3 spans 15 residues. V lost 2 bases, J lost 0 bases, and 11 bases lay in between. The CDR3 here is CSARLSSDSNQPQHF. CDR3 coding DNA: TGCAGTGCTAGACTGTCGTCGGATAGCAATCAGCCCCAGCATTTT.

The chain is built from TRBV5-6 and TRBJ2-7, with D unclear. CDR3 size: 15 residues. Between the trimmed V and J ends, which lost 1 base and 1 base, there was a span of 12 bases. Germline V gives CDR1 SGHDT, CDR2 YYEEEE. CDR3 loop: CASSLRQLSSYEQYF. DNA for the CDR3: TGTGCCAGCAGCTTGCGGCAGTTGAGTTCCTACGAGCAGTACTTC.

V usage is TRBV4-1 and J usage is TRBJ2-2; 7 positions match TRBD2. The CDR3 covers 18 residues. The germline gives CDR1 MGHRA, CDR2 YSYEKL. V gave up 3 bases and J gave up 1 base; unmatched junction bases: 11. The CDR3 DNA reads TGCGCCAGCAGCCATGGACTAGGGCAGATAAGGAACACCGGGGAGCTGTTTTTT. Translation: CASSHGLGQIRNTGELFF.

This clonotype was detected once. The V call is TRBV20-1, the J call TRBJ1-2; 7 bases align to TRBD1. The germline CDR1 and CDR2 sequences are DFQATT and SNEGSKA (reference sequence). This CDR3 is built from 13 residues. Trimming cost V 3 bases and J 2 bases; bases outside gene matches: 3. The CDR3 is CSASIQGNYGYTF. The CDR3 nucleotides read TGCAGTGCTAGTATACAGGGGAACTATGGCTACACCTTC.

V and J are TRBV3-1 and TRBJ1-2, with 8 bases that match TRBD1. The germline gives CDR1 LGHDT, CDR2 YNNKEL (reference sequence). The CDR3 is made up of 15 amino acids. Trimming at V came to 1 base and at J to 5 bases, leaving 6 bases not matched to a gene. In DNA, the CDR3 is TGTGCCAGCAGCCAAGGGTCAGGGGGCTCGTATGGCTACACCTTC. It yields the protein CASSQGSGGSYGYTF.

The V gene is TRBV30, the J gene TRBJ2-3; D possibly uses TRBD1 or TRBD2 (5 bases each). CDR1 GTSNPN and CDR2 SVGIG come from the germline V gene (reference sequence). V dropped 3 bases and J dropped 2 bases, with 18 bases sitting between them. This CDR3 region has 16 residues. This chain's CDR3 is CAWRPTWGKVTDTQYF. CDR3 in DNA: TGTGCCTGGAGGCCGACGTGGGGGAAAGTCACAGATACGCAGTATTTT.

The chain has TRBV3-1 and TRBJ2-2; 9 bases line up with TRBD1. CDR3 length: 15 amino acids. The V and J ends lost 4 bases and 5 bases, in that order; junction bases with no gene match: 5. In germline, CDR1 is LGHDT, CDR2 YNNKEL (reference sequence). The CDR3 nucleotides read TGTGCCAGCAGCCCAAGGGACAGGGCGACCGGGGAGCTGTTTTTT. Its protein is CASSPRDRATGELFF.

The rearrangement joins TRBV20-1 to TRBJ1-2; the D is unclear. CDR1 is DFQATT, CDR2 SNEGSKA, per germline (reference sequence). Trimming left V 3 bases short and J 6 bases short, with 11 bases between. This CDR3 region has 12 residues. CDR3 sequence (DNA): TGCAGTGCTAGTCTAGGAATCGATGGCTACACCTTC. Protein: CSASLGIDGYTF.

The chain combines TRBV2 with TRBJ2-7, with D unclear. This CDR3 region has 12 residues. With 6 bases removed from V and 5 bases from J, the gap between germline ends came to 11 bases. CDR1 is SNHLY and CDR2 is FYNNEI in the germline V gene. The CDR3 nucleotides are TGTGCCAGCAGAGTCCTCGCCCACGAGCAGTACTTC. Translating gives CASRVLAHEQYF.

This clonotype has a single count. The V and J genes are TRBV3-1 and TRBJ2-1, with D maybe TRBD2 (5 bases). Germline V lookup: CDR1 LGHDT, CDR2 YNNKEL (reference sequence). V lost 9 bases and J 4 bases, leaving 10 bases between the germline ends. This CDR3 region has 12 residues. As DNA, the CDR3 is TGTGCCAGTAGCGCCTGGTACAATGAGCAGTTCTTC. Residues: CASSAWYNEQFF.

The chain has TRBV14 and TRBJ2-1, with TRBD1 matching 11 bases. Germline assignment: CDR1 SGHDN and CDR2 FVKESK. V gave up 6 bases and J gave up 7 bases; unmatched junction bases: 8. This CDR3 is built from 15 residues. The CDR3 here is CASRRTGGSGNEQFF. DNA of the CDR3: TGTGCCAGCAGACGGACAGGGGGCTCCGGGAATGAGCAGTTCTTC.

V gene TRBV15 combines with J gene TRBJ1-5, with D perhaps TRBD1 (5 bases). V lost 8 bases and J 6 bases, leaving 11 bases between the germline ends. The CDR3 covers 12 residues. Germline CDR1 is LNHNV and CDR2 is YYDKDF (reference sequence). The CDR3 is CATAAGSQPQHF. The CDR3 nucleotides read TGTGCCACCGCGGCAGGGAGTCAGCCCCAGCATTTT.

The J gene is TRBJ2-1, the V gene TRBV4-3; D possibly corresponds to TRBD1 (5 bases). Germline V lookup: CDR1 LGHNA, CDR2 YSLEER. V gave up 2 bases and J gave up 6 bases, with 17 bases separating them. The CDR3 has 16 residues. In nucleotides, the CDR3 is TGCGCCAGCAGCCAAAGGCTCTTGGGGCGGTTCAATGAGCAGTTCTTC. This codes for CASSQRLLGRFNEQFF.

V usage is TRBV6-5 and J usage is TRBJ1-1; D gene ambiguous. V gave up 0 bases and J gave up 6 bases, with 8 bases separating them. Germline V gene data show CDR1 as MNHEY and CDR2 as SVGAGI. The CDR3 spans 13 residues. CDR3: CASSYSRSSEAFF. CDR3 in DNA: TGTGCCAGCAGTTACTCGAGAAGTTCTGAAGCTTTCTTT.

The chain recombines TRBV20-1 with TRBJ1-2; D ambiguous. V was clipped by 6 bases and J by 5 bases, with 16 bases between them. CDR1 is DFQATT and CDR2 is SNEGSKA in the germline V gene (reference sequence). The CDR3 runs 13 residues. The CDR3 DNA sequence: TGCAGTGCCAAACCGGGAGTTGAGTATGGCTACACCTTC. Encoded protein: CSAKPGVEYGYTF.

The chain couples TRBV3-1 to TRBJ2-7, with TRBD2 matching 10 bases. The CDR3 contains 15 residues. Germline CDR1 LGHDT, CDR2 YNNKEL (reference sequence). V shed 6 bases and J 3 bases; nucleotides not matched to a gene: 8. The CDR3 region is CASSQTSGDIYEQYF. The CDR3 DNA reads TGTGCCAGCAGTCAAACTAGCGGGGACATCTACGAGCAGTACTTC.

The CDR3 spells CASSQDRRNEQFF. In DNA form, the CDR3 reads TGTGCCAGCAGCCAAGATCGACGGAATGAGCAGTTCTTC. V and J are TRBV14 and TRBJ2-1; D is ambiguous. The V gene lost 0 bases and the J gene lost 7 bases, with 7 bases spanning the gap. The CDR3 sequence is 13 residues long. Germline loops: CDR1 SGHDN, CDR2 FVKESK.

The rearrangement joins TRBV3-1 to TRBJ2-7, with D possibly TRBD2 on 6 matching bases. The CDR3 runs to 16 residues. Trimming shortened V by 2 bases and J by 3 bases, and 17 bases separated the two germline ends. Germline V lookup: CDR1 LGHDT, CDR2 YNNKEL (reference sequence). The CDR3 DNA is TGTGCCAGCAGCCAAAAAAGGGGACTTTCTTACTACGAGCAGTACTTC. This encodes CASSQKRGLSYYEQYF.

The chain combines TRBV5-1 with TRBJ1-5; 9 bases are a match to TRBD1. The CDR3 length is 15 residues. Looked up from germline, CDR1 is SGHRS and CDR2 is YFSETQ. V trimming: 0 bases; J trimming: 7 bases; junction bases outside the gene matches: 5. DNA for the CDR3: TGCGCCAGCAGCTTGGGGGACAGGGAGGGCCAGCCCCAGCATTTT. Amino acid sequence: CASSLGDREGQPQHF.

This chain joins TRBV18 and TRBJ2-2; no clear D. This CDR3 contains 12 residues. Deletions cut 5 bases from V and 5 bases from J, with 6 bases between. Germline loops: CDR1 KGHSH, CDR2 LQKENI. This chain's CDR3 is CASSTETGELFF. CDR3 coding DNA: TGTGCCAGCTCAACCGAGACCGGGGAGCTGTTTTTT.

V is TRBV20-1 and J is TRBJ2-3; D is ambiguous. There are 14 residues in the CDR3. V shed 1 base and J shed 6 bases, with 14 bases lying between them. Germline CDR1 reads DFQATT; CDR2 reads SNEGSKA (reference sequence). The CDR3 region is CSARGAGPPDTQYF. The CDR3 DNA is TGCAGTGCTAGAGGAGCCGGTCCTCCGGATACGCAGTATTTT.

This chain uses TRBV5-6 with TRBJ2-5, with TRBD1 identical over 7 bases. Germline V gene sequence: CDR1 SGHDT, CDR2 YYEEEE. Germline trimming cut 0 bases from V and 3 bases from J; bases unmatched to any gene: 5. The length of the CDR3 is 15 residues. This chain's CDR3 is CASSLVWTGEETQYF. The DNA of the CDR3 is TGTGCCAGCAGCTTGGTCTGGACAGGTGAAGAGACCCAGTACTTC.

The chain recombines TRBV12-5 with TRBJ2-7, with a weak D call TRBD1 (6 bases). Trimming took 6 bases from V and 5 from J, leaving 17 bases between them. Germline loops: CDR1 LGHNT, CDR2 FRNRAP. This CDR3 comprises 14 residues. DNA for the CDR3: TGTGCTAGTGGCCCGGGGTCAGGGGCGAACGAGCAGTACTTC. Translated, it gives CASGPGSGANEQYF.

The chain links TRBV7-9 to TRBJ1-3; D is unclear. Germline V gene sequence: CDR1 SEHNR, CDR2 FQNEAQ (reference sequence). This CDR3 is 14 amino acids long. V dropped 0 bases and J dropped 6 bases, with 9 bases sitting between them. DNA of the CDR3: TGTGCCAGCAGCTTAGCGCGGCCCCCAAACACCATATATTTT. Amino acid sequence: CASSLARPPNTIYF.